A single T cell receptor beta chain is shown here with its context. Assay: immunoSEQ multiplex PCR; the TCRdb copy retains only in-frame clones and omits some. The repertoire holds around 60,000 clones, with over 60% as singletons. The sample originates from a study of blood T cell repertoires in COVID-19. Sequencing was carried out using peripheral blood. The source is a woman aged 70-85 years with COVID-19, enrolled during active disease.

Here the CDR3 reads CATSVFSGGEQFF. The CDR3 bases are TGTGCCACCAGTGTCTTCAGCGGGGGTGAGCAGTTCTTC. V and J are TRBV24-1 and TRBJ2-1; TRBD2 matches 8 bases. The germline gives CDR1 KGHDR, CDR2 SFDVKD. CDR3 length equals 13 residues. V shed 5 bases and J 9 bases; nucleotides not matched to a gene: 5.